These T cell receptor beta chains were read from a single sample in a study of Tregs in tolerant kidney transplant recipients. The assay was immunoSEQ multiplex PCR, and TCRdb's table has in-frame clones only and misses some. Among hundreds of thousands of clones listed, 84% were seen once. Sequenced: CD4+ T cells from blood. The receptors were sampled from a human donor in good health. The CDR3 runs from the conserved cysteine through the conserved F or W.

j_call: TRBJ1-2
v_call: TRBV18
cdr3_aa: CASSPNYKTGGYTF

j_call: TRBJ1-5
v_call: TRBV6-5
cdr3_aa: CASSSGGTGNQPQHF

j_call: TRBJ2-2
v_call: TRBV19
cdr3_aa: CASSMTGANTGELFF

j_call: TRBJ1-1
v_call: TRBV6-5
cdr3_aa: CASSSSFLTGEAFF

j_call: TRBJ2-5
v_call: TRBV2
cdr3_aa: CASTRDGGPKYQETQYF

j_call: TRBJ2-7
v_call: TRBV18
cdr3_aa: CASSPTAAYEQYF

j_call: TRBJ1-6
v_call: TRBV6-1
cdr3_aa: CASNRDRNSPLHF

j_call: TRBJ1-5
v_call: TRBV10-2
cdr3_aa: CASSSDGNQPQHF

j_call: TRBJ1-5
v_call: TRBV2
cdr3_aa: CASSGGQGPQPQHF

j_call: TRBJ2-2
v_call: TRBV5-1
cdr3_aa: CASSLMTDTGELFF

j_call: TRBJ2-7
v_call: TRBV11-2
cdr3_aa: CASSKRTVLDYEQYF

j_call: TRBJ1-2
v_call: TRBV18
cdr3_aa: CASSRDRGEYGYTF

j_call: TRBJ1-4
v_call: TRBV5-1
cdr3_aa: CASSLFQGGEKLFF

j_call: TRBJ2-1
v_call: TRBV4-1
cdr3_aa: CASSHAPTSGGANEQFF

j_call: TRBJ2-1
v_call: TRBV10-3
cdr3_aa: CAISDLGTGRNEQLF

j_call: TRBJ2-5
v_call: TRBV6-1
cdr3_aa: CASSDEVGLGTQYF

j_call: TRBJ2-6
v_call: TRBV19
cdr3_aa: CASSRGGAQSGANVLTF

j_call: TRBJ1-5
v_call: TRBV18
cdr3_aa: CASSRLEGADQPQHF

j_call: TRBJ2-7
v_call: TRBV7-9
cdr3_aa: CASSSVSDSYEQYF

j_call: TRBJ2-7
v_call: TRBV11-3
cdr3_aa: CASSLEFRGEQYF

j_call: TRBJ2-5
v_call: TRBV6-1
cdr3_aa: CASSKGLQETQYF

j_call: TRBJ1-4
v_call: TRBV6-5
cdr3_aa: CASSKTGAKGLFF

j_call: TRBJ2-1
v_call: TRBV18
cdr3_aa: CASSPRQLPSSYNEQFF

j_call: TRBJ2-2
v_call: TRBV10-1
cdr3_aa: CASSKGGEATGELFF

j_call: TRBJ1-5
v_call: TRBV6-5
cdr3_aa: CASSYSRGSSNQPQHF

j_call: TRBJ2-4
v_call: TRBV18
cdr3_aa: CASCPELAKNIQYF

j_call: TRBJ2-1
v_call: TRBV5-1
cdr3_aa: CASSLTPPSNEQFF

j_call: TRBJ1-2
v_call: TRBV6-5
cdr3_aa: CASSRGMQSYGYTF

j_call: TRBJ1-1
v_call: TRBV18
cdr3_aa: CASSPNGVTEAFF

j_call: TRBJ1-1
v_call: TRBV7-2
cdr3_aa: CASSLIYGGARAFF

j_call: TRBJ1-1
v_call: TRBV19
cdr3_aa: CASRTRGEGSTEAFF

j_call: TRBJ2-7
v_call: TRBV7-6
cdr3_aa: CASSVNTGRGNEQYF

j_call: TRBJ2-7
v_call: TRBV5-1
cdr3_aa: CASSFHPDSVRVRVQYF

j_call: TRBJ2-3
v_call: TRBV5-1
cdr3_aa: CASSLGSFGSSTDTQYF

j_call: TRBJ2-3
v_call: TRBV18
cdr3_aa: CASSPRAGSTDTQYF

j_call: TRBJ2-1
v_call: TRBV2
cdr3_aa: CASSEKGLAGAPEVEQFF

j_call: TRBJ1-2
v_call: TRBV7-9
cdr3_aa: CASSLGLVGYTF

j_call: TRBJ2-7
v_call: TRBV5-1
cdr3_aa: CASSLGGQGGEQYF

j_call: TRBJ2-7
v_call: TRBV5-1
cdr3_aa: CASSFDRGIPYEQYF

j_call: TRBJ2-2
v_call: TRBV11-2
cdr3_aa: CASSLEGTRGGELFF

j_call: TRBJ2-7
v_call: TRBV19
cdr3_aa: CASSPPGPKRYEQYF

j_call: TRBJ2-3
v_call: TRBV4-2
cdr3_aa: CASSQDRGGAPADTQYF

j_call: TRBJ2-5
v_call: TRBV6-5
cdr3_aa: CASRNRVETQYF

j_call: TRBJ2-1
v_call: TRBV6-1
cdr3_aa: CASSDPGPRKYNEQFF

j_call: TRBJ2-1
v_call: TRBV10-3
cdr3_aa: CATGVGDNEQFF

j_call: TRBJ1-3
v_call: TRBV16
cdr3_aa: CASSQGDVSGNTIYF

j_call: TRBJ1-1
v_call: TRBV30
cdr3_aa: CAWNQGIRKAFF

j_call: TRBJ2-1
v_call: TRBV9
cdr3_aa: CASSIGLAGGMSSYNEQFF

j_call: TRBJ1-3
v_call: TRBV18
cdr3_aa: CASSPLGTRKTIYF

j_call: TRBJ1-4
v_call: TRBV2
cdr3_aa: CASLGPLVGEKLFF

j_call: TRBJ2-7
v_call: TRBV14
cdr3_aa: CASSQGWIWNF

j_call: TRBJ2-7
v_call: TRBV6-5
cdr3_aa: CASSLGTLFYEQYF

j_call: TRBJ2-7
v_call: TRBV30
cdr3_aa: CAWGSGPYAEQYF